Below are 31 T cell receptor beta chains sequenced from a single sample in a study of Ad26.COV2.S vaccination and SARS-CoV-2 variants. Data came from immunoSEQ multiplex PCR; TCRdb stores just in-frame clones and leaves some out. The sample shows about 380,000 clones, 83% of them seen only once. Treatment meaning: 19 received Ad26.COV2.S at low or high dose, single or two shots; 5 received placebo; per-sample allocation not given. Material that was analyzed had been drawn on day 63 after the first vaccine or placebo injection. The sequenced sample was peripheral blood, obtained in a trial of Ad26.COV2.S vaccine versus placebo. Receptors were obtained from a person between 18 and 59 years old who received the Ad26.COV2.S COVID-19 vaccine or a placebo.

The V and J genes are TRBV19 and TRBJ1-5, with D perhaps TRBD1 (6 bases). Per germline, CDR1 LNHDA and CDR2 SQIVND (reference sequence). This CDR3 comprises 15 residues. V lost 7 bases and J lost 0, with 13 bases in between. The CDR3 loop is CASTPTGYSNQPQHF. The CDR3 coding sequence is TGTGCCAGTACCCCGACAGGTTATAGCAATCAGCCCCAGCATTTT.

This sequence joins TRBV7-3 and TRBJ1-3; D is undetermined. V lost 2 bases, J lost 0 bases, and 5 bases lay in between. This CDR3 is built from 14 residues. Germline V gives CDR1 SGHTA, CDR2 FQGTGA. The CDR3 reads CASSLGSSGNTIYF. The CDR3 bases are TGTGCCAGCAGCTTAGGGTCCTCTGGAAACACCATATATTTT.

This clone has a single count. The DNA for the CDR3 is TGTGCCAGCAGTGCGACTAGCGGGGAATCCTACGAGCAGTACTTC. The encoded protein is CASSATSGESYEQYF. The rearrangement joins TRBV6-6 to TRBJ2-7, with 11 nucleotides matching TRBD2. The CDR3 length is 15 residues. Germline V gene lookup returns CDR1 MNHNY and CDR2 SVGAGI (reference sequence). Losses at the gene ends were 5 bases for V and 1 base for J; bases not matched to a gene: 4.

CDR3 DNA: TGTGCCAGCAGCGGGGGTATTCGGAACTATGGCTACACCTTC. As protein: CASSGGIRNYGYTF. J is TRBJ1-2 and V is TRBV9; D remains unclear. The V and J ends lost 3 bases and 2 bases respectively, with 11 bases between them. Germline CDR1 reads SGDLS; CDR2 reads YYNGEE. The CDR3 has 14 residues.

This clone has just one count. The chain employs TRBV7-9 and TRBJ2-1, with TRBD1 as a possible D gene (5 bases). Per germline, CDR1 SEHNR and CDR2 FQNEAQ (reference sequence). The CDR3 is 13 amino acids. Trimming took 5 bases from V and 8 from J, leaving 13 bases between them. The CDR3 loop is CASSPTRVDEQFF. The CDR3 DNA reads TGTGCCAGCAGCCCCACCAGGGTGGATGAGCAGTTCTTC. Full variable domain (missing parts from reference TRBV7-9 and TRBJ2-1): DTGVSQNPRHKITKRGQNVTFRCDPISEHNRLYWYRQTLGQGPEFLTYFQNEAQLEKSRLLSDRFSAERPKGSFSTLEIQRTEQGDSAMYLCASSPTRVDEQFFGPGTRLTVL.

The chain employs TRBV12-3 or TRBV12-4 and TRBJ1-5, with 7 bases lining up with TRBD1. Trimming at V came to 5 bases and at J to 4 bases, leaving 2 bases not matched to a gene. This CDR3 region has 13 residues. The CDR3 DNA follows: TGTGCCAGCAGTCTGACAGGGAATCAGCCCCAGCATTTT. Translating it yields CASSLTGNQPQHF.

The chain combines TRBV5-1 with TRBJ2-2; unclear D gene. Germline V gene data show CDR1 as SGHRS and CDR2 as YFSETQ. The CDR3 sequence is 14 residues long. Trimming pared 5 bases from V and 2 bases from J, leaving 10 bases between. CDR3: CASRVETNTGELFF. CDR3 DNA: TGCGCCAGCAGGGTCGAAACAAACACCGGGGAGCTGTTTTTT.

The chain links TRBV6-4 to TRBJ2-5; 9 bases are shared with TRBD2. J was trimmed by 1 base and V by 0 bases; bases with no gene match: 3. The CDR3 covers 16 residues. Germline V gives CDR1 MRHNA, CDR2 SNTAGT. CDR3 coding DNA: TGTGCCAGCAGTGACTCGGATAGCGGGGGCCAAGAGACCCAGTACTTC. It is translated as CASSDSDSGGQETQYF.

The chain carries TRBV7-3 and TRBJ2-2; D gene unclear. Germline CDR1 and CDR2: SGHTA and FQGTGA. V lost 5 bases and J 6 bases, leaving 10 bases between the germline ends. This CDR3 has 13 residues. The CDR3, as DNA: TGTGCCAGCAGCCTCCGCGCCCCCGGGGAGCTGTTTTTT. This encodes CASSLRAPGELFF.

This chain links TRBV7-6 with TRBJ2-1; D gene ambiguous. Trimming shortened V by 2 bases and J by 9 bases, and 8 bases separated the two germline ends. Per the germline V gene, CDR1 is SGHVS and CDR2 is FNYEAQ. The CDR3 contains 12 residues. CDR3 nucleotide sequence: TGTGCCAGCAGCTTAAAGGAGAGTGAGCAGTTCTTC. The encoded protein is CASSLKESEQFF.

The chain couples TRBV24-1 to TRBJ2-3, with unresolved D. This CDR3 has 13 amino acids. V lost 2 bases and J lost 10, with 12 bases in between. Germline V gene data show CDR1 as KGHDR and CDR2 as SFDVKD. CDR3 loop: CATSDSTLPSQYF. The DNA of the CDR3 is TGTGCCACCAGTGATTCGACCCTCCCATCGCAGTATTTT.

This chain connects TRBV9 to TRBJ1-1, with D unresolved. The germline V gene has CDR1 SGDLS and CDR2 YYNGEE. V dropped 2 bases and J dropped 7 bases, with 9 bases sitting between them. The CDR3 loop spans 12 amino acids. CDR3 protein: CASSVLGSEAFF. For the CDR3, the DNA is TGTGCCAGCAGCGTTCTGGGGAGTGAAGCTTTCTTT.

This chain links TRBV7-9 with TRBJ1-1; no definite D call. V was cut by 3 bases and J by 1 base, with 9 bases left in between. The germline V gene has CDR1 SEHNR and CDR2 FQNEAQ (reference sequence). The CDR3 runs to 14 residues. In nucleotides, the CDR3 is TGTGCCAGCAGCTTCGTTTGGGGGAACACTGAAGCTTTCTTT. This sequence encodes CASSFVWGNTEAFF.

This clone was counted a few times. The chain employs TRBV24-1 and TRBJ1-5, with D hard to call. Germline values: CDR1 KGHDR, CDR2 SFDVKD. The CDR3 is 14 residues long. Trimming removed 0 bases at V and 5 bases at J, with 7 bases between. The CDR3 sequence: CATSDLLGDQPQHF. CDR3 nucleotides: TGTGCCACCAGTGATTTGCTCGGCGATCAGCCCCAGCATTTT.

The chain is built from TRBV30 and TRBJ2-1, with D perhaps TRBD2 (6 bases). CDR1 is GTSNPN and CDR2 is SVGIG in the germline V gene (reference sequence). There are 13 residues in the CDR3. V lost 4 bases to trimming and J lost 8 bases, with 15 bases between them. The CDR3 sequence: CAWIRAGGDEQFF. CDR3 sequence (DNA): TGTGCCTGGATCCGAGCGGGCGGCGATGAGCAGTTCTTC.

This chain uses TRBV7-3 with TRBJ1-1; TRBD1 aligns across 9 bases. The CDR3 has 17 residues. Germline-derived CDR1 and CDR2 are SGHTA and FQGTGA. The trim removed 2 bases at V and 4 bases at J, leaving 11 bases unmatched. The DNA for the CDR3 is TGTGCCAGCAGCTTATTGGCGGGACAGGGTTTTGCCACTGAAGCTTTCTTT. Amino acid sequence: CASSLLAGQGFATEAFF. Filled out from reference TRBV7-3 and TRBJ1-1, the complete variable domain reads GAGVSQTPSNKVTEKGKYVELRCDPISGHTALYWYRQSLGQGPEFLIYFQGTGAADDSGLPNDRFFAVRPEGSVSTLKIQRTERGDSAVYLCASSLLAGQGFATEAFFGQGTRLTVV.

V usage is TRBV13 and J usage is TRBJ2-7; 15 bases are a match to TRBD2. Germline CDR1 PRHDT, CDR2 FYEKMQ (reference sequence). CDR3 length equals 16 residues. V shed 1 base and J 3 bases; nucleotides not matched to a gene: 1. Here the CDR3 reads CASSLEGLAGGYEQYF. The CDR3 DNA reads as TGTGCCAGCAGCTTAGAGGGACTAGCGGGAGGCTACGAGCAGTACTTC.

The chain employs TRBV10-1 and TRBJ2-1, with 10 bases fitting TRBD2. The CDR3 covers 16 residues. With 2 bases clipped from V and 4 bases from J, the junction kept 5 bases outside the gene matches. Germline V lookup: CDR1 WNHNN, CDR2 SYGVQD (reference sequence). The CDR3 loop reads CASSEVASGRYNEQFF. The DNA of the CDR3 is TGCGCCAGCAGTGAGGTCGCTAGCGGGAGATACAATGAGCAGTTCTTC.

CDR3 region: CASSGGLANNEQFF. In DNA, the CDR3 is TGTGCCAGTAGTGGGGGACTAGCGAACAATGAGCAGTTCTTC. The V call is TRBV19, the J call TRBJ2-1, with 10 bases fitting TRBD2. V lost 5 bases, J lost 5 bases, and 3 bases stayed unmatched. CDR1 is LNHDA, CDR2 SQIVND, per germline (reference sequence). This CDR3 is built from 14 residues.

CDR3 in DNA: TGTGCCAGCAGCTTAGATGGCGGGACATCGTATAGCAATCAGCCCCAGCATTTT. Translation gives CASSLDGGTSYSNQPQHF. The V gene is TRBV11-3, the J gene TRBJ1-5, with D perhaps matching TRBD1 (6 bases). V was clipped by 0 bases and J by 0 bases, with 15 bases between them. The CDR3 is made up of 18 amino acids. Germline-derived CDR1 and CDR2 are SGHNT and YENEEA.

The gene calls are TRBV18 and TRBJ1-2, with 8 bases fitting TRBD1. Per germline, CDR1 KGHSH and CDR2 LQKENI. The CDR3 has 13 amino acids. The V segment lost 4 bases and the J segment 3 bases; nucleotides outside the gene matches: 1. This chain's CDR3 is CASSLDRDYGYTF. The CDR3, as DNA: TGTGCCAGCTCACTGGACAGGGACTATGGCTACACCTTC.

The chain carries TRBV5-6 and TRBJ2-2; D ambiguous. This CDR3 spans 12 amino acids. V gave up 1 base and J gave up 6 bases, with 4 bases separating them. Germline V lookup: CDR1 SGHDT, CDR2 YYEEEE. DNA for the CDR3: TGTGCCAGCAGCTTGTTTGCCGGGGAGCTGTTTTTT. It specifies CASSLFAGELFF. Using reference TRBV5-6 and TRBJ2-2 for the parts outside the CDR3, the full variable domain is DAGVTQSPTHLIKTRGQQVTLRCSPKSGHDTVSWYQQALGQGPQFIFQYYEEEERQRGNFPDRFSGHQFPNYSSELNVNALLLGDSALYLCASSLFAGELFFGEGSRLTVL.

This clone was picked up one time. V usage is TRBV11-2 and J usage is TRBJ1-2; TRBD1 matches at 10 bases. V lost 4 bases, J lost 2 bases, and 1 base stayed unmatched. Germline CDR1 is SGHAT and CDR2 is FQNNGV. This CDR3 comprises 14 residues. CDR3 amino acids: CASSSTGGNYGYTF. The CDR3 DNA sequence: TGTGCCAGCAGCTCGACAGGGGGCAACTATGGCTACACCTTC. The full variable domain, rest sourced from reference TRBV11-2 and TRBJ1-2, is EAGVAQSPRYKIIEKRQSVAFWCNPISGHATLYWYQQILGQGPKLLIQFQNNGVVDDSQLPKDRFSAERLKGVDSTLKIQPAKLEDSAVYLCASSSTGGNYGYTFGSGTRLTVV.

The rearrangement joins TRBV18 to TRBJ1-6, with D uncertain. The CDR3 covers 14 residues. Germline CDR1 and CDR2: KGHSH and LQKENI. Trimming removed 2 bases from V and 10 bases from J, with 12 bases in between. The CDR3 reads CASSPEYSNSPLHF. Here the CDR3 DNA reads TGTGCCAGCTCACCAGAATACTCAAACTCACCCCTCCACTTT.

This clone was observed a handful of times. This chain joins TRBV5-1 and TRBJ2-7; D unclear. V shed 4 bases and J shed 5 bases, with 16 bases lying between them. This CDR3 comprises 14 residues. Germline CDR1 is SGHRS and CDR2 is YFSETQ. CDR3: CASSPIPGPNEQYF. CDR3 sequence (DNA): TGCGCCAGCAGCCCCATCCCAGGACCCAACGAGCAGTACTTC.

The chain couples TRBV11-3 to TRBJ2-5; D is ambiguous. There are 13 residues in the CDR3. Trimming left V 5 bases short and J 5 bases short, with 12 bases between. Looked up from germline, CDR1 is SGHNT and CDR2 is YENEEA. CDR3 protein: CASSQSEGETQYF. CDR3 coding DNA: TGTGCCAGCAGCCAATCCGAAGGGGAGACCCAGTACTTC.

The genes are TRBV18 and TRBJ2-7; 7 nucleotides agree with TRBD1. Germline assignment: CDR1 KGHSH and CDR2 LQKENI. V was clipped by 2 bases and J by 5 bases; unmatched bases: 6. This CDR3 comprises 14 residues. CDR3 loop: CASSPYSQGDEQYF. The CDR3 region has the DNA TGTGCCAGCTCACCATATTCCCAGGGGGACGAGCAGTACTTC.

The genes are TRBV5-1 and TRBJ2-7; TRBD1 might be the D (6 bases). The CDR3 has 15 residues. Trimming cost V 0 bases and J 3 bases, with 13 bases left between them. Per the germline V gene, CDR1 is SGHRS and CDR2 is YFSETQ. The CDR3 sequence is CASSLVGRGDYEQYF. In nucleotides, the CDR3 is TGCGCCAGCAGCTTGGTAGGCAGGGGAGACTACGAGCAGTACTTC.

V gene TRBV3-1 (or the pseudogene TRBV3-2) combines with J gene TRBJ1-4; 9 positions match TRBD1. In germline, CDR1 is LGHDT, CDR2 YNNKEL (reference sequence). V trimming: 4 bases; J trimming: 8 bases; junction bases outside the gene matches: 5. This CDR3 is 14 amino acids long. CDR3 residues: CASSRDRDGEKLFF. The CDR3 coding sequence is TGTGCCAGCAGCCGGGACAGGGACGGAGAAAAACTGTTTTTT.

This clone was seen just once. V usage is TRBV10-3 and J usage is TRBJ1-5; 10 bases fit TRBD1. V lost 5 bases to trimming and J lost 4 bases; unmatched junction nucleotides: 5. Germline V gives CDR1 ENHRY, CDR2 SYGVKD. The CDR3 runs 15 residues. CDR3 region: CAISTGQGLNQPQHF. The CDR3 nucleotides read TGTGCCATCAGTACGGGACAGGGGTTAAATCAGCCCCAGCATTTT.

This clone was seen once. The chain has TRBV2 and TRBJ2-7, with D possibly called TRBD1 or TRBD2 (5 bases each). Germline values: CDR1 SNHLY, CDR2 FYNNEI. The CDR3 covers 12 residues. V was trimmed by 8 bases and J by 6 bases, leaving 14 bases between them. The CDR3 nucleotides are TGTGCCAGCCGCAACGGGGCTCTCGAGCAGTACTTC. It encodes CASRNGALEQYF.